Presented here are 7 T cell receptor beta chains from one specimen sequenced in a study of metastatic and nonmetastatic thyroid tumors. From the PCR reads, TCRdb re-called clones with MiXCR. This sample yields several thousand clones, of which roughly 30% are seen a single time; roughly 19% belongs to the top ten. Nobody among the patients had been given any treatment before thyroid surgery. The sequenced material came from tumor tissue. All receptors derive from a female donor with papillary thyroid cancer or a benign thyroid nodule (not recorded which). Some clones in this sample may be carry-over from other donors' samples.

This clone is labeled as medium-sized (0.01 to 0.1%). This rearrangement joins TRBV11-2 to TRBJ2-7; D not resolved. The CDR3 runs to 11 residues. CDR1 is SGHAT, CDR2 FQNNGV, per germline. Trimming cost V 7 bases and J 0 bases, with 4 bases left between them. The CDR3 region has the DNA TGTGCCAGCACCAACTCCTACGAGCAGTACTTC. It translates to CASTNSYEQYF.

This clone came up a few times. This chain connects TRBV6-2 or TRBV6-3 to TRBJ1-2, with TRBD1 identical over 9 bases. This CDR3 is 15 amino acids long. Trimming removed 7 bases from V and 2 bases from J; junction bases left unmatched: 8. Germline V lookup: CDR1 MNHEY, CDR2 SVGEGT. The CDR3 coding sequence is TGTGCCAGCATCAGTCCGGGACAGGGCAACTATGGCTACACCTTC. Encoded protein: CASISPGQGNYGYTF.

By sample share, this clone is medium-sized. This chain uses TRBV6-1 with TRBJ2-1, with D maybe TRBD2 (5 bases). The CDR3 contains 14 residues. The V end was cut by 7 bases, the J end by 2 bases, with 12 bases between. CDR1 and CDR2 (germline): MNHNS, SASEGT. The CDR3 DNA reads TGTGCCAGCAAAGAAGAGACTACCTACAATGAGCAGTTCTTC. This codes for CASKEETTYNEQFF.

This clone was seen a few times. This chain links TRBV27 with TRBJ1-1, with D unresolved. CDR1 is MNHEY and CDR2 is SMNVEV in the germline V gene (reference sequence). The CDR3 has 11 amino acids. Trimming removed 2 bases from V and 4 bases from J, with 2 bases in between. The CDR3 DNA reads TGTGCCAGCAGTTTAGGCACTGAAGCTTTCTTT. Its translation: CASSLGTEAFF.

This chain connects TRBV6-2 or TRBV6-3 to TRBJ2-2, with D unclear. This CDR3 contains 15 residues. Trimming cost V 6 bases and J 5 bases, with 16 bases left between them. CDR1 MNHEY and CDR2 SVGEGT come from the germline V gene. CDR3 protein: CASSLGQCVTGELFF. The CDR3 DNA sequence: TGTGCCAGCAGCCTCGGGCAGTGCGTTACCGGGGAGCTGTTTTTT.

The rearrangement uses TRBV6-1 and TRBJ1-2; D is uncertain. Germline V gene sequence: CDR1 MNHNS, CDR2 SASEGT. The CDR3 loop spans 12 amino acids. Trimming removed 3 bases from V and 3 bases from J, with 5 bases in between. The CDR3 region is CASSDYHYGYTF. The CDR3 nucleotides are TGTGCCAGCAGTGACTACCACTATGGCTACACCTTC.

This clone has more than one count but fewer than ten. The chain employs TRBV5-1 and TRBJ2-2, with D possibly being TRBD1 (5 bases). This CDR3 is built from 13 residues. V was pared by 4 bases and J by 9 bases, with 13 bases between. Per the germline V gene, CDR1 is SGHRS and CDR2 is YFSETQ. The CDR3 DNA follows: TGCGCCAGCAGCCCCAGGGTGCTCCGGGAGCTGTTTTTT. It encodes CASSPRVLRELFF. The complete variable domain, with remaining parts taken from reference TRBV5-1 and TRBJ2-2, reads KAGVTQTPRYLIKTRGQQVTLSCSPISGHRSVSWYQQTPGQGLQFLFEYFSETQRNKGNFPGRFSGRQFSNSRSEMNVSTLELGDSALYLCASSPRVLRELFFGEGSRLTVL.